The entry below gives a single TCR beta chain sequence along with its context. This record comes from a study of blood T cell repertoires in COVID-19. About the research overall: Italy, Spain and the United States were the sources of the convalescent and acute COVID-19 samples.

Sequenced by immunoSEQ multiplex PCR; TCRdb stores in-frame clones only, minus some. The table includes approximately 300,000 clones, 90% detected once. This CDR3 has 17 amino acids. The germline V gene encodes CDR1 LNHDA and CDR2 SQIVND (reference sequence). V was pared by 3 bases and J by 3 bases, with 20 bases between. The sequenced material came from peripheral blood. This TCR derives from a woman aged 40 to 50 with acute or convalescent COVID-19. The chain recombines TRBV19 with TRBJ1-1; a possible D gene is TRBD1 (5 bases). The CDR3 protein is CASSIPPFRGYYTEAFF. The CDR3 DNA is TGTGCCAGTAGTATTCCCCCGTTCCGGGGGTATTACACTGAAGCTTTCTTT.